Included here is one TCR beta chain sequence, with context. These data originate in a study of cytomegalovirus exposure and HLA in healthy donors. PCR involved 60 Vbeta and 13 Jbeta primers. The repertoire was sequenced with immunoSEQ multiplex PCR; TCRdb's copy has only in-frame clones and lacks some. The table includes about 140,000 clones, over 75% detected once. The TCR originated in a woman between 50 and 59 years old in good health and CMV-seropositive. Input material: PBMCs.

The CDR3 spells CAWETGLVYNEQFF. The CDR3 DNA follows: TGTGCCTGGGAAACGGGACTAGTCTACAATGAGCAGTTCTTC. The V and J genes are TRBV30 and TRBJ2-1; 8 bases align to TRBD2. There are 14 residues in the CDR3. Trimming took 5 bases from V and 3 from J; bases not matched to a gene: 6. Germline CDR1 GTSNPN, CDR2 SVGIG (reference sequence).